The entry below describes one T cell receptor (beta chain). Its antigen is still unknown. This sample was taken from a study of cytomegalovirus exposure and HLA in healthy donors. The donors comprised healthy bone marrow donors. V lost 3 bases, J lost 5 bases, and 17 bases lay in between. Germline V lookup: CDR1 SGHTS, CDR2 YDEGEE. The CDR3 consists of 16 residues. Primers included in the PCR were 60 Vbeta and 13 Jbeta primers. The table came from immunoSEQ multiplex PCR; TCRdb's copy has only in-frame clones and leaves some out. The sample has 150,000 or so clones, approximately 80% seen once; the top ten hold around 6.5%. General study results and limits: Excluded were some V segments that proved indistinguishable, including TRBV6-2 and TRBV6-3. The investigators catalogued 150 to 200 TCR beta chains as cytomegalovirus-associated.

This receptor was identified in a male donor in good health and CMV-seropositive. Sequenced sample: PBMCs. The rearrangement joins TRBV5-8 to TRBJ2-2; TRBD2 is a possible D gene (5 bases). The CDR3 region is CASSYHGGAKTGELFF. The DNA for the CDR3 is TGTGCCAGCAGCTACCATGGAGGAGCAAAAACCGGGGAGCTGTTTTTT.